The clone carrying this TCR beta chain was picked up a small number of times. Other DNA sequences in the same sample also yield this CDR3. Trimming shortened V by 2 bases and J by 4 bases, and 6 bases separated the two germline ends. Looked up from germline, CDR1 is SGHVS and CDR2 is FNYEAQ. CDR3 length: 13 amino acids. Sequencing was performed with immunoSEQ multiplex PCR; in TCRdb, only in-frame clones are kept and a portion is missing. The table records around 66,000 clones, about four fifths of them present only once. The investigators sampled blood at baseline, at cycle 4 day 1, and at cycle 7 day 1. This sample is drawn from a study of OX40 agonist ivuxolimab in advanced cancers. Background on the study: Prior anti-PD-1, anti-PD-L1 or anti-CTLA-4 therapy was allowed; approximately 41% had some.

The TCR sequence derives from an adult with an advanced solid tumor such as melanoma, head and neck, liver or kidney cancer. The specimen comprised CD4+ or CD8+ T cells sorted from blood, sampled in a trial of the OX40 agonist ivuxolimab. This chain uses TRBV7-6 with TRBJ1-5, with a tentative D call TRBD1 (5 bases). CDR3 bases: TGTGCCAGCAGCTTATCAGGGAATCAGCCCCAGCATTTT. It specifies CASSLSGNQPQHF.